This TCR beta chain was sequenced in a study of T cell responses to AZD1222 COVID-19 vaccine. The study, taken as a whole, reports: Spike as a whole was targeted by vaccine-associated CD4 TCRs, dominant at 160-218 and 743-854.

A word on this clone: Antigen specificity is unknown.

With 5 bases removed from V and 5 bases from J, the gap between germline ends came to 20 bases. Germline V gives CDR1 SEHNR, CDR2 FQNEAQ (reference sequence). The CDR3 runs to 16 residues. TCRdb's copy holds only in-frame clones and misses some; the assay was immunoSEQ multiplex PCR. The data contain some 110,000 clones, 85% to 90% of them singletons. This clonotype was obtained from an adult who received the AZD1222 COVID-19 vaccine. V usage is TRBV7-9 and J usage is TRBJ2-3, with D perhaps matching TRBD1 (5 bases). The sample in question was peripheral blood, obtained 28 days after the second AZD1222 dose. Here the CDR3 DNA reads TGTGCCAGCAGCCTAGGAAGGGGCGTCTGGGAAGATACGCAGTATTTT. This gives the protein CASSLGRGVWEDTQYF.